The sample holds one count of the clone carrying this T cell receptor beta chain. Its antigen is not known. Germline CDR1 reads SGDLS; CDR2 reads YYNGEE. This CDR3 is 15 amino acids long. Trimming cost V 7 bases and J 5 bases, with 22 bases left between them. The data belong to a study of cytomegalovirus exposure and HLA in healthy donors. General study findings and limits: The study flagged approximately 180 TCR beta chains as cytomegalovirus-associated. In vitro checks showed that three CMV-associated chains really do target CMV antigens. For most TCR sequences rarity was the rule, although some public TCRs occurred in many donors. The classifier reportedly diagnosed cytomegalovirus status with high specificity and sensitivity.

This table comes from immunoSEQ multiplex PCR, and its TCRdb copy is limited to in-frame clones, with some not included. Among more than 120,000 clones listed, roughly 87% were seen once. The source material was PBMCs. The chain is built from TRBV9 and TRBJ2-7; a weak D match, TRBD2 (7 bases). This TCR was recovered from a man aged 18 to 35 in good health and CMV-seropositive. Written as DNA, the CDR3 is TGTGCCAGCTCCCAAGGGGGGGCGGGAAATCACGAGCAGTACTTC. Residues: CASSQGGAGNHEQYF.